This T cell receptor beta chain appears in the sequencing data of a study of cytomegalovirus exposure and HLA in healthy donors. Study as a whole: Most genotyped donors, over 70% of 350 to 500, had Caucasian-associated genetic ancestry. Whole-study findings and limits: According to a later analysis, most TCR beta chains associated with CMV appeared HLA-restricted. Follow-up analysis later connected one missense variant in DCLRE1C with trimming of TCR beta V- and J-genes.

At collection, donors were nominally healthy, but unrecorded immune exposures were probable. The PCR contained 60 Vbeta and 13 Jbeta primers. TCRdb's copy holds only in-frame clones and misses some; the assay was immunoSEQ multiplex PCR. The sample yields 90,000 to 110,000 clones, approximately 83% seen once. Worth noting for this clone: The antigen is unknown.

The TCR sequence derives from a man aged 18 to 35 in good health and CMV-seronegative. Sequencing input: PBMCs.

The CDR3 is CASSLPTTSGEQFF. DNA of the CDR3: TGTGCCAGCAGTTTACCCACGACTAGCGGTGAGCAGTTCTTC. This chain joins TRBV27 and TRBJ2-1; 9 bases are a match to TRBD2. The CDR3 length is 14 residues. Trimming removed 2 bases from V and 9 bases from J; junction bases left unmatched: 5. The germline gives CDR1 MNHEY, CDR2 SMNVEV (reference sequence).